The 24 T cell receptor beta chains given below trace back to one sample, sequenced in a study of blood T cell repertoires in COVID-19. The assay was immunoSEQ multiplex PCR, and TCRdb's table has in-frame clones only and misses some. The table has under 300,000 clones, around four fifths seen once. Sample: peripheral blood. The receptor source for this set is a woman aged 55 to 70 with active or convalescent COVID-19.

The rearrangement joins TRBV6-1 to TRBJ1-2; D not resolved. V gave up 1 base and J gave up 2 bases, with 11 bases separating them. The CDR3 loop spans 15 amino acids. Germline V gene data show CDR1 as MNHNS and CDR2 as SASEGT. The DNA of the CDR3 is TGTGCCAGCAGTGAAGGGCTAGGAGACAACTATGGCTACACCTTC. It codes for CASSEGLGDNYGYTF.

The V call is TRBV6-2 or TRBV6-3, the J call TRBJ2-7, with D maybe TRBD2 (5 bases). V gave up 2 bases and J gave up 2 bases, with 13 bases separating them. Germline V gene lookup returns CDR1 MNHEY and CDR2 SVGEGT. This CDR3 region has 15 residues. CDR3 DNA: TGTGCCAGCAGTTACGGACCTAGAGGGACCTACGAGCAGTACTTC. This sequence encodes CASSYGPRGTYEQYF.

The V and J genes are TRBV5-1 and TRBJ1-1; perhaps TRBD1 as D (5 bases). Trimming stripped 4 bases from V and 6 bases from J, with 16 bases between. Germline V gives CDR1 SGHRS, CDR2 YFSETQ. The CDR3 runs 14 residues. CDR3 sequence (DNA): TGCGCCAGCAGCACCGGGACCCGGGGGGCTGAAGCTTTCTTT. Translating gives CASSTGTRGAEAFF.

This clone was seen a single time. The chain is built from TRBV3-1 (or the pseudogene TRBV3-2) and TRBJ2-3; D perhaps matches TRBD2 (5 bases). CDR1 LGHDT and CDR2 YNNKEL come from the germline V gene (reference sequence). Trimming removed 4 bases from V and 2 bases from J, with 16 bases in between. This CDR3 spans 16 amino acids. CDR3 sequence reads: CASSPRLASLTDTQYF. CDR3 DNA sequence: TGTGCCAGCAGCCCCCGTTTAGCTAGCCTCACAGATACGCAGTATTTT.

This chain uses TRBV14 with TRBJ1-5; no clear D gene. This CDR3 is built from 15 residues. Trimming removed 4 bases at V and 6 bases at J, with 16 bases between. The V gene's germline CDR1 is SGHDN and CDR2 FVKESK. The CDR3, as DNA: TGTGCCAGCAGCCTGGACCGGGAGGACGGTCAGCCCCAGCATTTT. Its protein product is CASSLDREDGQPQHF.

This clone was seen a single time. The V gene is TRBV5-6, the J gene TRBJ2-1; perhaps TRBD2 as D (5 bases). CDR3 length: 16 amino acids. Looked up from germline, CDR1 is SGHDT and CDR2 is YYEEEE. V shed 1 base and J shed 0 bases, with 11 bases lying between them. The CDR3, as DNA: TGTGCCAGCAGCTTGTTAGCGCTGAGCTCCTACAATGAGCAGTTCTTC. This encodes CASSLLALSSYNEQFF.

This chain uses TRBV20-1 with TRBJ2-5; D is ambiguous. The germline V gene encodes CDR1 DFQATT and CDR2 SNEGSKA (reference sequence). This CDR3 is 11 amino acids long. V was cut by 0 bases and J by 5 bases, with 4 bases left in between. The CDR3 sequence is CSARDLETQYF. In DNA form, the CDR3 reads TGCAGTGCTAGAGATCTGGAGACCCAGTACTTC.

The chain has TRBV29-1 and TRBJ2-5, with 8 bases aligning to TRBD1. The CDR3 runs to 15 residues. J was trimmed by 5 bases and V by 0 bases; bases with no gene match: 8. Germline V CDR1 and CDR2: SQVTM, ANQGSEA. CDR3 protein: CSVEDPRGLVETQYF. The CDR3, as DNA: TGCAGCGTTGAAGATCCCAGGGGGCTCGTGGAGACCCAGTACTTC. The full variable domain, with the rest looked up from reference TRBV29-1 and TRBJ2-5, is SAVISQKPSRDICQRGTSLTIQCQVDSQVTMMFWYRQQPGQSLTLIATANQGSEATYESGFVIDKFPISRPNLTFSTLTVSNMSPEDSSIYLCSVEDPRGLVETQYFGPGTRLLVL.

This chain connects TRBV12-3 or TRBV12-4 to TRBJ2-2; D gene unclear. V was trimmed by 3 bases and J by 6 bases, leaving 5 bases between them. This CDR3 comprises 12 residues. CDR3 in amino acids: CASSFSAGELFF. The CDR3 bases are TGTGCCAGCAGTTTTTCAGCCGGGGAGCTGTTTTTT.

There are a few counts of this clone. The rearrangement uses TRBV5-1 and TRBJ2-1, with D possibly matching TRBD1 (6 bases). Germline V gene data show CDR1 as SGHRS and CDR2 as YFSETQ. V shed 1 base and J shed 8 bases, with 16 bases lying between them. The CDR3 is 15 residues long. The CDR3 nucleotides read TGCGCCAGCAGCTTGCAGGGGACATCACACGATGAGCAGTTCTTC. Protein: CASSLQGTSHDEQFF.

V and J are TRBV11-3 and TRBJ2-2; 14 bases match TRBD2. The CDR3 contains 14 residues. Unmatched junction bases numbered 3, after V lost 5 bases and J lost 10 bases. Per the germline V gene, CDR1 is SGHNT and CDR2 is YENEEA. The CDR3 here is CASSRGLAGEELFF. Written as DNA, the CDR3 is TGTGCCAGCAGCCGGGGACTAGCGGGAGAGGAGCTGTTTTTT.

This sequence joins TRBV7-8 and TRBJ1-2, with a possible D match to TRBD1 (5 bases). CDR3 length: 14 amino acids. Looked up from germline, CDR1 is SGHVS and CDR2 is FQNEAQ. The V end was cut by 1 base, the J end by 7 bases, with 13 bases between. The CDR3 sequence is CASSLDSGRGGYTF. In DNA form, the CDR3 reads TGTGCCAGCAGCTTAGATTCAGGGAGGGGTGGCTACACCTTC.

This chain links TRBV14 with TRBJ1-1; possibly TRBD1 for D (5 bases). V was clipped by 4 bases and J by 0 bases, with 12 bases between them. Germline assignment: CDR1 SGHDN and CDR2 FVKESK. The CDR3 totals 15 residues. CDR3 coding DNA: TGTGCCAGCAGCCCTCCGGGGGGACTGAACACTGAAGCTTTCTTT. Its protein product is CASSPPGGLNTEAFF.

The chain is built from TRBV28 and TRBJ1-5, with TRBD1 matching over 10 bases. The junction had 10 bases not matched to a gene; V was cut back by 4 bases and J by 7 bases. This CDR3 comprises 16 residues. CDR1 MDHEN and CDR2 SYDVKM come from the germline V gene. The CDR3 sequence: CASSSHRQGAGQPQHF. In nucleotides, the CDR3 is TGTGCCAGCAGTTCCCATCGACAGGGGGCCGGGCAGCCCCAGCATTTT.

This clone has more than one count but fewer than ten. The J gene is TRBJ2-7, the V gene TRBV30, with TRBD1 as a possible D gene (6 bases). The CDR3 sequence is 13 residues long. With 4 bases removed from V and 2 bases from J, the gap between germline ends came to 12 bases. Germline assignment: CDR1 GTSNPN and CDR2 SVGIG (reference sequence). CDR3 residues: CAWTRTGPYEQYF. DNA of the CDR3: TGTGCCTGGACGCGAACAGGGCCCTACGAGCAGTACTTC.

This chain uses TRBV30 with TRBJ1-2, with 7 bases fitting TRBD1. Per the germline V gene, CDR1 is GTSNPN and CDR2 is SVGIG (reference sequence). The CDR3 has 16 residues. V shed 1 base and J 4 bases; nucleotides not matched to a gene: 12. The CDR3 sequence is CAWSATHRGKVYGYTF. For the CDR3, the DNA is TGTGCCTGGAGTGCGACACACAGGGGTAAAGTCTATGGCTACACCTTC.

The chain carries TRBV27 and TRBJ2-3; D gene uncertain. Deletions cut 10 bases from V and 1 base from J, with 27 bases between. The germline V gene has CDR1 MNHEY and CDR2 SMNVEV (reference sequence). The CDR3 totals 18 residues. CDR3 amino acids: CATSRLGISRVGTDTQYF. The CDR3 DNA sequence: TGTGCCACCTCGCGGCTAGGAATTAGTCGGGTGGGCACAGATACGCAGTATTTT.

The chain combines TRBV5-1 with TRBJ2-7; 12 bases fit TRBD2. Germline V gene data show CDR1 as SGHRS and CDR2 as YFSETQ. This CDR3 spans 14 amino acids. Trimming cost V 4 bases and J 6 bases; bases outside gene matches: 5. DNA for the CDR3: TGCGCCAGCAGCCCTAGCGGGAGGGGCCTCGAGCAGTACTTC. Its protein product is CASSPSGRGLEQYF.

The V and J genes are TRBV11-3 and TRBJ2-2; D uncertain. Trimming shortened V by 5 bases and J by 0 bases, and 13 bases separated the two germline ends. Per the germline V gene, CDR1 is SGHNT and CDR2 is YENEEA. The CDR3 length is 16 residues. The CDR3 DNA follows: TGTGCCAGCAGCCCGGGTACTACCGCGAACACCGGGGAGCTGTTTTTT. Translating gives CASSPGTTANTGELFF.

The chain links TRBV27 to TRBJ1-2; tentative D call: TRBD1 (6 bases). Germline CDR1 is MNHEY and CDR2 is SMNVEV (reference sequence). The ends were cut back, 2 bases at V and 6 bases at J, with 7 bases in the middle. The CDR3 runs to 12 residues. The CDR3 coding sequence is TGTGCCAGCAGTTTAACAGGGAATGGCTACACCTTC. It is translated as CASSLTGNGYTF.

The chain joins TRBV21-1 to TRBJ1-4; TRBD1 is the table's D call and was not checked against the DNA. TRBV21-1 corresponds to a pseudogene. The CDR3 is 18 residues long. CDR3 loop: CASSKVSPPGATNEKLFF. CDR3 DNA sequence: TGTGCCAGCAGCAAAGTTAGCCCCCCAGGGGCCACTAATGAAAAACTGTTTTTT.

This chain links TRBV19 with TRBJ2-5; 14 bases are shared with TRBD2. The J segment lost 1 base and the V segment lost 5 bases, leaving 3 bases of the junction unmatched. The CDR3 is made up of 16 amino acids. The germline V gene encodes CDR1 LNHDA and CDR2 SQIVND (reference sequence). The CDR3 region is CASSPGLAGGQETQYF. The CDR3 region has the DNA TGTGCCAGTAGTCCCGGACTAGCGGGGGGCCAAGAGACCCAGTACTTC.

In this sample, this clone turned up once. The gene calls are TRBV30 and TRBJ2-1; D may be TRBD2 (6 bases). The length of the CDR3 is 11 residues. The V gene lost 0 bases and the J gene lost 12 bases, with 9 bases spanning the gap. Germline-derived CDR1 and CDR2 are GTSNPN and SVGIG (reference sequence). CDR3 nucleotide sequence: TGTGCCTGGAGTGTCCCGGAGGGGCAGTTCTTC. Translation gives CAWSVPEGQFF.

This clone appeared once. The rearrangement links TRBV30 to TRBJ1-4, with a possible D match to TRBD1 (6 bases). Germline CDR1 reads GTSNPN; CDR2 reads SVGIG (reference sequence). Trimming stripped 1 base from V and 3 bases from J, with 9 bases between. This CDR3 is built from 14 residues. The CDR3 coding sequence is TGTGCCTGGAGTGCAGGGGTGGCTAATGAAAAACTGTTTTTT. It yields the protein CAWSAGVANEKLFF. Combining the CDR3 with reference TRBV30 and TRBJ1-4 gives the whole variable domain SQTIHQWPATLVQPVGSPLSLECTVEGTSNPNLYWYRQAAGRGLQLLFYSVGIGQISSEVPQNLSASRPQDRQFILSSKKLLLSDSGFYLCAWSAGVANEKLFFGSGTQLSVL.